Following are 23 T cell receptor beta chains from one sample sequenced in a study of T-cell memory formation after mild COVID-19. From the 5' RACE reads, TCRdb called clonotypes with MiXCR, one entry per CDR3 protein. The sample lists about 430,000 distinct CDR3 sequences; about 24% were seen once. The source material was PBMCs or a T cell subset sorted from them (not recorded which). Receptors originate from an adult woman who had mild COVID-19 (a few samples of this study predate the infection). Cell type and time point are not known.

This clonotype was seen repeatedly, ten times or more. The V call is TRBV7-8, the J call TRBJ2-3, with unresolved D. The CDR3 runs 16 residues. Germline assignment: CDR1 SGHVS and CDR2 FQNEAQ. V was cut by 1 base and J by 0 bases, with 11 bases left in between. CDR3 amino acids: CASSLGWPSSTDTQYF. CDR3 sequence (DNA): TGTGCCAGCAGCTTAGGGTGGCCGTCTAGCACAGATACGCAGTATTTT.

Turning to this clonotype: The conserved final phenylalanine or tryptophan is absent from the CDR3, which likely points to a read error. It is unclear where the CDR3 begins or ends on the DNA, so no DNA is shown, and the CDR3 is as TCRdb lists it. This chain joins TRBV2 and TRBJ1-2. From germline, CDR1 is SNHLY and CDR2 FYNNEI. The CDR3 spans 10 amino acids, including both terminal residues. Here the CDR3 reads CASSEAITRS.

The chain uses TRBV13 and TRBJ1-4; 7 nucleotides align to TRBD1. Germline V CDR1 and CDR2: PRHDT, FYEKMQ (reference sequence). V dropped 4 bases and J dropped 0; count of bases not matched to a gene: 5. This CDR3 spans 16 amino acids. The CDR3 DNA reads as TGTGCCAGCAGCTCAAGTACAGGGGCAACTAATGAAAAACTGTTTTTT. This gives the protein CASSSSTGATNEKLFF.

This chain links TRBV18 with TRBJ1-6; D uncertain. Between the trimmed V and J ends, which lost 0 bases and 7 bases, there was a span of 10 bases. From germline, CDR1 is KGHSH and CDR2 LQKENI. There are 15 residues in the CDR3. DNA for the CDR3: TGTGCCAGCTCACCACCGGGAGGTACCAATTCACCCCTCCACTTT. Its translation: CASSPPGGTNSPLHF.

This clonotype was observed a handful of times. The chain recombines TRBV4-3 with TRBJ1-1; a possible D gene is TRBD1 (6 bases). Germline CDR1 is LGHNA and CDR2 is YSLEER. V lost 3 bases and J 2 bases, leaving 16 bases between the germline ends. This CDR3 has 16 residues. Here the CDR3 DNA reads TGCGCCAGCAGCCAGGTACAGGGTTTCGGCAACACTGAAGCTTTCTTT. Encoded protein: CASSQVQGFGNTEAFF.

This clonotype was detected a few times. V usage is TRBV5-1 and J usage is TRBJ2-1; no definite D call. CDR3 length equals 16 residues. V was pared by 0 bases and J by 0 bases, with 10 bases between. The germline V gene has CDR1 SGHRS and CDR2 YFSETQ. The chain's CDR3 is CASSLGKESSYNEQFF. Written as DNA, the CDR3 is TGCGCCAGCAGCTTGGGAAAGGAGAGCTCCTACAATGAGCAGTTCTTC. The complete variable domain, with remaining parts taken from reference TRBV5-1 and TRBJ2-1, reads KAGVTQTPRYLIKTRGQQVTLSCSPISGHRSVSWYQQTPGQGLQFLFEYFSETQRNKGNFPGRFSGRQFSNSRSEMNVSTLELGDSALYLCASSLGKESSYNEQFFGPGTRLTVL.

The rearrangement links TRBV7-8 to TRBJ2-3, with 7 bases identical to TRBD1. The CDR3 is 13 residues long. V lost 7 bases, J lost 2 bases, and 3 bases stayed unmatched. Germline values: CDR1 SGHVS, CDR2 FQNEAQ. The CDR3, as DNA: TGTGCCAGCACCGACAGGGTCACAGATACGCAGTATTTT. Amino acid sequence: CASTDRVTDTQYF.

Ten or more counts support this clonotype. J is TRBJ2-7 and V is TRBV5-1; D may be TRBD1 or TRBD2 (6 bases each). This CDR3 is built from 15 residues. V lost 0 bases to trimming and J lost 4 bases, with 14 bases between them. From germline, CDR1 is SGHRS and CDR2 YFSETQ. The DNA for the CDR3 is TGCGCCAGCAGCTTGGAAAGTTTAGGGGGGTACGAGCAGTACTTC. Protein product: CASSLESLGGYEQYF.

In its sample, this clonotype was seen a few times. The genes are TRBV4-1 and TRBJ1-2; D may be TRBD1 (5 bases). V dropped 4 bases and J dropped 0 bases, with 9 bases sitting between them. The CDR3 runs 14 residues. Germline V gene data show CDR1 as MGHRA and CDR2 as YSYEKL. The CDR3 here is CASSPQGANYGYTF. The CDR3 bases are TGCGCCAGCAGCCCCCAGGGAGCTAACTATGGCTACACCTTC.

CDR3 DNA: TGTGCCAGCAGTTCCCGACTAGGAAGTCGAGAGACCCAGTACTTC. It codes for CASSSRLGSRETQYF. The V gene is TRBV12-3 or TRBV12-4, the J gene TRBJ2-5; tentative D call: TRBD2 (6 bases). The CDR3 is 15 amino acids. Trimming took 4 bases from V and 4 from J, leaving 16 bases between them.

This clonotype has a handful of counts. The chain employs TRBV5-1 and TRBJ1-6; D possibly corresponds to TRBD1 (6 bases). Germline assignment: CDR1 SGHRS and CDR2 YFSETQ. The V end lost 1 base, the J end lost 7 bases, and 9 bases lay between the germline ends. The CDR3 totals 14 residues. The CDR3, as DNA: TGCGCCAGCAGCTTGCCGGGGGCCAATTCACCCCTCCACTTT. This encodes CASSLPGANSPLHF.

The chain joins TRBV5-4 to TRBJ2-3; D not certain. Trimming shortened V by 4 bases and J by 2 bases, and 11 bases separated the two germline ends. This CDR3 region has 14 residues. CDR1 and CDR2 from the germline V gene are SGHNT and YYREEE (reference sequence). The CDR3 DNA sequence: TGTGCCAGCAGCCAGGACGCAATCACAGATACGCAGTATTTT. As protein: CASSQDAITDTQYF.

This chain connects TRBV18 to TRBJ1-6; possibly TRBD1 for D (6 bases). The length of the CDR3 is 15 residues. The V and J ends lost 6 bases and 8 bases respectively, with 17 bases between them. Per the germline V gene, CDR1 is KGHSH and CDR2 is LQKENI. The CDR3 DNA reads TGTGCCAGCTCTCTGGACAGCTTCGGGTATTCACCCCTCCACTTT. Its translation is CASSLDSFGYSPLHF.

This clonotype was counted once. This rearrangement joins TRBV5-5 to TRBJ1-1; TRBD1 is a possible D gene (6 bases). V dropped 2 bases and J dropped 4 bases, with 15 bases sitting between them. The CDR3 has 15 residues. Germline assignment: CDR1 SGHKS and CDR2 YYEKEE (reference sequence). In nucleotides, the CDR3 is TGTGCCAGCAGCTTAGGGACACCCCCCACCACTGAAGCTTTCTTT. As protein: CASSLGTPPTTEAFF.

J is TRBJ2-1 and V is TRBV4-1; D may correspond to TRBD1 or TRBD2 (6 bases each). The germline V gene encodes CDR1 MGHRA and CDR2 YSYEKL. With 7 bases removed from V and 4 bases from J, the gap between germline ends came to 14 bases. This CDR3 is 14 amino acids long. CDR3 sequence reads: CASTPRGGYNEQFF. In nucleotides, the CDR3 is TGCGCCAGCACGCCGAGAGGGGGGTACAATGAGCAGTTCTTC.

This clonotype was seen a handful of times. In DNA form, the CDR3 reads TGTGCCAGCAGCTCCCAAGGACAGGGGGTCCATGAGCAGTTCTTC. The encoded protein is CASSSQGQGVHEQFF. V is TRBV7-3 and J is TRBJ2-1; TRBD1 agrees at 10 bases. Germline V gene lookup returns CDR1 SGHTA and CDR2 FQGTGA. The CDR3 runs to 15 residues. The trim removed 4 bases at V and 8 bases at J, leaving 8 bases unmatched.

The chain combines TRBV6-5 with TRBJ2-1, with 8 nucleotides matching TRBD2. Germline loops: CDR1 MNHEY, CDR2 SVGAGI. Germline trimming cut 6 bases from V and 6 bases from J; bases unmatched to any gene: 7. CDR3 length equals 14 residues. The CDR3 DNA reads TGTGCCAGCAGAGCGGGAGTACTGGGCAATGAGCAGTTCTTC. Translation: CASRAGVLGNEQFF.

CDR3 bases: TGCAGCGCATCCGGGACAGGGACCCAAGAGACCCAGTACTTC. Its protein is CSASGTGTQETQYF. The chain links TRBV29-1 to TRBJ2-5; 9 bases match TRBD1. CDR1 and CDR2 from the germline V gene are SQVTM and ANQGSEA. This CDR3 is built from 14 residues. The trim removed 7 bases at V and 1 base at J, leaving 7 bases unmatched.

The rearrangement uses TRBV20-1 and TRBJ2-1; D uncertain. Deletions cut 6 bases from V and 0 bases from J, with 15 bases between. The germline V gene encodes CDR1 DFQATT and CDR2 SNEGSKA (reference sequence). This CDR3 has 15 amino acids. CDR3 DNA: TGCAGTGCCTACCAAGGGCACCGCTCCTACAATGAGCAGTTCTTC. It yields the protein CSAYQGHRSYNEQFF.

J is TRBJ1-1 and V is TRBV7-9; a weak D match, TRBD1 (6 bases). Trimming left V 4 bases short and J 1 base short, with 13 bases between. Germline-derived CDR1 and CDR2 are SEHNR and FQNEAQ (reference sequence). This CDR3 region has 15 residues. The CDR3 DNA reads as TGTGCCAGCAGCTCAGGGGTGGGCCGGAACACTGAAGCTTTCTTT. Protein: CASSSGVGRNTEAFF.

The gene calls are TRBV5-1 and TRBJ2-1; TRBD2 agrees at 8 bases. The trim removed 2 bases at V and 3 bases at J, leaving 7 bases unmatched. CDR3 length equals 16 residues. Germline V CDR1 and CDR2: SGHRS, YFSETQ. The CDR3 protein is CASSFWSSGSYNEQFF. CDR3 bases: TGCGCCAGCAGCTTCTGGAGCAGCGGGAGCTACAATGAGCAGTTCTTC.

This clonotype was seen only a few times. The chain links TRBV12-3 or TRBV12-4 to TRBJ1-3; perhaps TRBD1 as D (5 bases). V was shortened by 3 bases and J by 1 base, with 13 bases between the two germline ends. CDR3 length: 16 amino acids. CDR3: CASSLRGHRSGNTIYF. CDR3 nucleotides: TGTGCCAGCAGTTTGAGAGGACACCGATCTGGAAACACCATATATTTT.

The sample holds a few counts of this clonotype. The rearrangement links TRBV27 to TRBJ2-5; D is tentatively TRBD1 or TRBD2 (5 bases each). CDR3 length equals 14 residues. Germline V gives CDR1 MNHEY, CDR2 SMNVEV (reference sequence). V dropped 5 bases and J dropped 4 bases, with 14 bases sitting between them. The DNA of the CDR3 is TGTGCCAGCAGTCCAGAGGGGTTCGCAGAGACCCAGTACTTC. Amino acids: CASSPEGFAETQYF.